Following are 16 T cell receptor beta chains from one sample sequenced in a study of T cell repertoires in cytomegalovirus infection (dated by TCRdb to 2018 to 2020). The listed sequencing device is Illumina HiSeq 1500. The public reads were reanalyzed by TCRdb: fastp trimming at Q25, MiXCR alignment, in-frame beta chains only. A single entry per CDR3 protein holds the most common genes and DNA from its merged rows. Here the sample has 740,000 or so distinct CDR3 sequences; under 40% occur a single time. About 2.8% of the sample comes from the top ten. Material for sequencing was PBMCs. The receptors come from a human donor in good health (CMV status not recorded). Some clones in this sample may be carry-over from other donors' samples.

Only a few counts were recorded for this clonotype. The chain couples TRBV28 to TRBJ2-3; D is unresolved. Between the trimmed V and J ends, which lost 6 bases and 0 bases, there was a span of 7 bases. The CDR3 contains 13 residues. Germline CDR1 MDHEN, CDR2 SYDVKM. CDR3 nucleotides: TGTGCCAGCAGGATTTCTAGCACAGATACGCAGTATTTT. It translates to CASRISSTDTQYF.

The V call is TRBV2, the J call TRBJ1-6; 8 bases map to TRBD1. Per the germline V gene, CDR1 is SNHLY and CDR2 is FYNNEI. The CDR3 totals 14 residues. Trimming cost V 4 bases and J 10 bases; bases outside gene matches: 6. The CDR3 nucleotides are TGTGCCAGCAGTGGCGACAGGGGTGGATCACCCCTCCACTTT. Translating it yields CASSGDRGGSPLHF. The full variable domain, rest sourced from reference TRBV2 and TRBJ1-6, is EPEVTQTPSHQVTQMGQEVILRCVPISNHLYFYWYRQILGQKVEFLVSFYNNEISEKSEIFDDQFSVERPDGSNFTLKIRSTKLEDSAMYFCASSGDRGGSPLHFGNGTRLTVT.

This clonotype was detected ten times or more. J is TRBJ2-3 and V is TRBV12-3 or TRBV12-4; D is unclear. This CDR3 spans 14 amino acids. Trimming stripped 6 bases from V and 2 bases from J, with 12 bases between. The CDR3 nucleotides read TGTGCCAGCAGCAAAGTCAGTTCCACAGATACGCAGTATTTT. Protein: CASSKVSSTDTQYF.

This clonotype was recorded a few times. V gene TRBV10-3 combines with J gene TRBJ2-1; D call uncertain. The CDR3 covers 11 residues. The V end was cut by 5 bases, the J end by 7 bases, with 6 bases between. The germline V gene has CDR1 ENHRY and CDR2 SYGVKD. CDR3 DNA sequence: TGTGCCATCAGTTATCTTAATGAGCAGTTCTTC. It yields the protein CAISYLNEQFF.

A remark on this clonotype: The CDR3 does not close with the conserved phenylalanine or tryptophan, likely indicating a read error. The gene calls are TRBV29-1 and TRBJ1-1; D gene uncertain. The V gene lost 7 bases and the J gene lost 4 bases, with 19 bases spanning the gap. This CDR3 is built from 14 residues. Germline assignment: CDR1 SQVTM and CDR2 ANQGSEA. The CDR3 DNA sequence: TGCAGCGCTGCATCCCCCGGCCGGGGCACTGAAGCTTTCTGT. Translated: CSAASPGRGTEAFC.

CDR3 residues: CASSYADLNTEAFF. The CDR3 DNA sequence: TGTGCCAGCAGTTACGCGGACCTGAACACTGAAGCTTTCTTT. The rearrangement joins TRBV6-2 or TRBV6-3 to TRBJ1-1; D is undetermined. From germline, CDR1 is MNHEY and CDR2 SVGEGT. The CDR3 covers 14 residues. V was shortened by 2 bases and J by 0 bases, with 7 bases between the two germline ends.

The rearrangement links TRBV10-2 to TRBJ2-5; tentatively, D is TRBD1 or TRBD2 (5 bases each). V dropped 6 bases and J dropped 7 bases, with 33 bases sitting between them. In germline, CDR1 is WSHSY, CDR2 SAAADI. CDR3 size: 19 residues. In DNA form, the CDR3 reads TGCGCCAGCAGCTCCTTCCTTGGGGCAGCTAATACCACGGGATGGACCCAGTACTTC. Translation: CASSSFLGAANTTGWTQYF.

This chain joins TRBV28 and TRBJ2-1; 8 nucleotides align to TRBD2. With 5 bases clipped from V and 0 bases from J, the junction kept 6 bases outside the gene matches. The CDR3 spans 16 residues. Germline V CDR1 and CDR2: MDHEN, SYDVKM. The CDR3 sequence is CASSARLASSYNEQFF. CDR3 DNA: TGTGCCAGCAGTGCACGACTAGCGAGCTCCTACAATGAGCAGTTCTTC.

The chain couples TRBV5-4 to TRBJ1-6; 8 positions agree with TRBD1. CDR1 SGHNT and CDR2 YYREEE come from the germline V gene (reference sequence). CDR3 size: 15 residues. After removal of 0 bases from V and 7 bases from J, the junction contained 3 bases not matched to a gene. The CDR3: CASSLGNRGNSPLHF. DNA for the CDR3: TGTGCCAGCAGCTTGGGGAACAGGGGGAATTCACCCCTCCACTTT.

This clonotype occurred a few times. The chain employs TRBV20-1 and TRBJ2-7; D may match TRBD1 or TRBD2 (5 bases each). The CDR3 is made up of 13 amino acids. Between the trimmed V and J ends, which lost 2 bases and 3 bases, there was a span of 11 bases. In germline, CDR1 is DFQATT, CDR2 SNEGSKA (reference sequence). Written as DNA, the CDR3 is TGCAGTGCTAGAAGCGGCCAGGGCTACGAGCAGTACTTC. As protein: CSARSGQGYEQYF.

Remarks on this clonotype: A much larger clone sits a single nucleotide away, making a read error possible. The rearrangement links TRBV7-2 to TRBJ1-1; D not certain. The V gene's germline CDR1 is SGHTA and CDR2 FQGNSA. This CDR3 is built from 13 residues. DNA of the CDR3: TGTGCCAGCACCCTCGAGGTAGGAACTGAAGCTTTATTT. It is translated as CASTLEVGTEALF.

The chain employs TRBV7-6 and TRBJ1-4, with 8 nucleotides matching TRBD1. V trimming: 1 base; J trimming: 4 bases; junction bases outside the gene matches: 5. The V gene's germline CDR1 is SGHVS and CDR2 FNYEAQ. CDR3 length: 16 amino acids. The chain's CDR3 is CASSLGTGTLNEKLFF. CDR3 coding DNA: TGTGCCAGCAGCTTAGGGACAGGGACCCTTAATGAAAAACTGTTTTTT.

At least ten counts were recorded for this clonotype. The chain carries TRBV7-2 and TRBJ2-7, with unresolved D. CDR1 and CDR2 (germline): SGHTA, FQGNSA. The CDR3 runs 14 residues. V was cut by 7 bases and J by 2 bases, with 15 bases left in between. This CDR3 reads CASTLRVGPYEQYF. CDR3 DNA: TGTGCCAGCACCCTCCGTGTTGGCCCCTACGAGCAGTACTTC.

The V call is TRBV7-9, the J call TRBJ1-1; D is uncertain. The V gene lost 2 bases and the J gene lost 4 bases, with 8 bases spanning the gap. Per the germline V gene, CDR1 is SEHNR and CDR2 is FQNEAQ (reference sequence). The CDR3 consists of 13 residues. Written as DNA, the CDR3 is TGTGCCAGCAGCTTAAACCCCTGCACTGAAGCTTTCTTT. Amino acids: CASSLNPCTEAFF.

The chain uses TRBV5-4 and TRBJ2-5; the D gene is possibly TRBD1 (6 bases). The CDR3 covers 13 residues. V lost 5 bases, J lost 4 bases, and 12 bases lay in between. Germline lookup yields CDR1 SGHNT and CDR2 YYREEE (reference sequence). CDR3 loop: CASSMDSLETQYF. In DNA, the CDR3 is TGTGCCAGCAGTATGGACAGCCTAGAGACCCAGTACTTC.

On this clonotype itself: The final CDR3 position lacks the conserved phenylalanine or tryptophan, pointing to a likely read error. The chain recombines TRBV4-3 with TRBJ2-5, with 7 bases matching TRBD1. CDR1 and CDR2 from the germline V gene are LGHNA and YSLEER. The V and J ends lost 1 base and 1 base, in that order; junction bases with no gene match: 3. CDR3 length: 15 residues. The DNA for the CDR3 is TGCGCCAGCAGCCAAGTACAGGGGCGCCAAGAGACCCAGTACTAC. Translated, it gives CASSQVQGRQETQYY.